These T cell receptor beta chains were read from a single sample in a study of blood T cell repertoires in COVID-19. Method: immunoSEQ multiplex PCR; TCRdb's copy keeps in-frame clones and lacks some. The table lists under 200,000 clones, 70% to 90% of them singletons. The material sequenced was peripheral blood. The source is a man in his fifties or sixties with active or convalescent COVID-19. Each CDR3 is given with its conserved first and last residue. The D gene is left open where the match is weak. Clone size is shown for a subset of rows, as once, few, many or a class of expanded clone.

-	TRBJ1-1	TRBV4-2	-	CASSSDRNTEAFF	TGTGCCAGCAGCAGCGACAGGAACACTGAAGCTTTCTTT
-	TRBJ1-2	TRBV4-3	TRBD1	CASSPGQGKSYGYTF	TGCGCCAGCAGCCCCGGACAGGGGAAATCCTATGGCTACACCTTC
once	TRBJ1-3	TRBV2	-	CASSDRQAGNTIYF	TGTGCCAGCAGTGATCGACAGGCTGGAAACACCATATATTTT
-	TRBJ2-7	TRBV28	TRBD2	CASSLGLAGPGEQYF	TGTGCCAGCAGTTTGGGTCTAGCGGGGCCGGGGGAGCAGTACTTC
-	TRBJ1-5	TRBV3-1/TRBV3-2	TRBD1	CASSQGQGNQPQHF	TGTGCCAGCAGCCAGGGACAGGGCAATCAGCCCCAGCATTTT
once	TRBJ2-1	TRBV24-1	-	CATSDLRLMGLRPYNEQFF	TGTGCCACCAGTGATTTGCGCTTAATGGGACTCCGTCCGTACAATGAGCAGTTCTTC
-	TRBJ2-3	TRBV5-1	TRBD2	CASSSLAGGTDTQYF	TGCGCCAGCAGCTCACTAGCGGGGGGCACAGATACGCAGTATTTT
-	TRBJ1-1	TRBV2	-	CASNNIQGTEAFF	TGTGCCAGCAATAATATACAGGGTACTGAAGCTTTCTTT
-	TRBJ1-2	TRBV5-4	TRBD1	CASSLPGQGSGYTF	TGTGCCAGCAGCTTACCGGGACAGGGCTCCGGCTACACCTTC
few	TRBJ2-1	TRBV11-3	-	CASSGKGTYNEQFF	TGTGCCAGCAGCGGAAAGGGGACCTACAATGAGCAGTTCTTC
-	TRBJ2-7	TRBV27	-	CASTTRRGVYEQYF	TGTGCCAGCACCACCCGCAGGGGGGTCTACGAGCAGTACTTC
-	TRBJ2-7	TRBV4-1	-	CASSQERQTYEQYF	TGCGCCAGCAGCCAAGAGAGACAGACCTACGAGCAGTACTTC
few	TRBJ1-2	TRBV18	-	CASSPRGSNYGYTF	TGTGCCAGCTCCCCCCGGGGTTCCAACTATGGCTACACCTTC
-	TRBJ2-7	TRBV11-3	-	CASSLSDNPAYEQYF	TGTGCCAGCAGCTTATCGGACAACCCAGCCTACGAGCAGTACTTC
-	TRBJ1-5	TRBV7-8	TRBD1	CAKKHRGFRRNQPQHF	TGTGCCAAGAAGCACAGGGGTTTTAGGCGCAATCAGCCCCAGCATTTT
-	TRBJ1-6	TRBV5-1	TRBD1	CASSRSGTGGTNSPLHF	TGCGCCAGCAGCAGATCCGGGACAGGGGGAACCAATTCACCCCTCCACTTT
-	TRBJ2-2	TRBV4-1	TRBD2	CASNYLAGGSTGELFF	TGCGCCAGCAACTATCTAGCGGGAGGGTCCACCGGGGAGCTGTTTTTT
-	TRBJ2-3	TRBV7-2	TRBD2	CASSSGGSGRTDTQYF	TGTGCCAGCAGCTCCGGGGGTAGCGGGAGAACAGATACGCAGTATTTT
-	TRBJ1-2	TRBV2	-	CASSEARGAGGYTF	TGTGCCAGCAGTGAAGCGCGGGGGGCAGGTGGCTACACCTTC
once	TRBJ1-4	TRBV4-2	-	CASSQGVQGGEKLFF	TGTGCCAGCAGCCAAGGGGTGCAGGGTGGCGAAAAACTGTTTTTT
-	TRBJ1-1	TRBV5-1	TRBD1	CASSLAGTDGGEAFF	TGCGCCAGCAGCTTGGCCGGGACAGATGGGGGTGAAGCTTTCTTT
many	TRBJ2-7	TRBV6-2/TRBV6-3	TRBD2	CASSTLAGSGLEQYF	TGTGCCAGCAGTACCCTAGCGGGATCGGGGCTCGAGCAGTACTTC
-	TRBJ2-7	TRBV11-3	-	CASSPAPADYYEQYF	TGTGCCAGCAGCCCCGCCCCGGCGGACTACTACGAGCAGTACTTC
-	TRBJ1-2	TRBV18	TRBD1	CASSQTGDEGYTF	TGTGCCAGCTCGCAGACAGGGGACGAGGGCTACACCTTC
once	TRBJ2-7	TRBV2	TRBD1	CASSAPPQGTYEQYF	TGTGCCAGCAGTGCCCCTCCACAGGGGACCTACGAGCAGTACTTC
-	TRBJ2-3	TRBV5-6	-	CASSFGVGYADTQYF	TGTGCCAGCAGCTTCGGGGTTGGCTACGCAGATACGCAGTATTTT
-	TRBJ1-1	TRBV5-1	TRBD1	CASRRTGAQNTEAFF	TGCGCCAGCAGAAGGACAGGGGCCCAGAACACTGAAGCTTTCTTT
-	TRBJ2-7	TRBV4-3	-	CASSQDRGYEQYF	TGCGCCAGCAGCCAAGATAGGGGATACGAGCAGTACTTC
few	TRBJ2-5	TRBV27	TRBD1	CASGKGQGFVKDF	TGTGCCAGCGGCAAGGGACAGGGTTTTGTCAAGGACTTC
-	TRBJ2-1	TRBV10-3	-	CAISGGGGNNEQFF	TGTGCCATCAGTGGGGGAGGGGGGAACAATGAGCAGTTCTTC